These 8 T cell receptor beta chains were sequenced from one sample in a study of shared clonotypes between healthy human individuals. The method was immunoSEQ multiplex PCR; TCRdb's version includes in-frame clones alone and lacks a portion of them. The sample gives 1,500,000 or so clones, roughly 96% of which show up once; 0.95% to 1.5% is in the top ten. Sequenced sample: naive CD4+ T cells sorted from blood. Subset defined: CD45RA+ positively selected. These receptor sequences come from a man aged 30-40 years in good health.

The chain couples TRBV13 to TRBJ2-1; 10 bases map to TRBD2. The V gene's germline CDR1 is PRHDT and CDR2 FYEKMQ (reference sequence). The CDR3 covers 15 residues. The V gene end was trimmed by 2 bases and the J gene end by 9 bases; junction bases not matched to a gene: 7. In DNA, the CDR3 is TGTGCCAGCAGCTTACTCAGCGGGAGGGCCATTGAGCAGTTCTTC. This gives the protein CASSLLSGRAIEQFF.

V and J are TRBV7-8 and TRBJ2-1, with 9 bases lining up with TRBD2. Germline lookup yields CDR1 SGHVS and CDR2 FQNEAQ. Losses at the gene ends were 5 bases for V and 4 bases for J; bases not matched to a gene: 12. The length of the CDR3 is 17 residues. CDR3 nucleotide sequence: TGTGCCAGCAGCCCGTTTGCGGGAGGGGTGTCATACAATGAGCAGTTCTTC. Protein: CASSPFAGGVSYNEQFF.

The chain combines TRBV9 with TRBJ2-1; 10 nucleotides line up with TRBD2. After removal of 3 bases from V and 5 bases from J, the junction contained 8 bases not matched to a gene. The CDR3 length is 16 residues. Germline lookup yields CDR1 SGDLS and CDR2 YYNGEE. The CDR3: CASSGQRGGPNNEQFF. For the CDR3, the DNA is TGTGCCAGCAGCGGTCAGCGGGGGGGGCCGAACAATGAGCAGTTCTTC.

The chain uses TRBV11-3 and TRBJ2-1; 14 bases align to TRBD2. The CDR3 is 15 residues long. Germline assignment: CDR1 SGHNT and CDR2 YENEEA. V shed 5 bases and J 8 bases; nucleotides not matched to a gene: 5. CDR3 loop: CASSPEGLAGDEQFF. The DNA of the CDR3 is TGTGCCAGCAGCCCCGAGGGACTAGCGGGAGATGAGCAGTTCTTC.

The chain carries TRBV30 and TRBJ2-7; D uncertain. Germline V gene lookup returns CDR1 GTSNPN and CDR2 SVGIG (reference sequence). The CDR3 contains 12 residues. V shed 0 bases and J shed 1 base, with 4 bases lying between them. CDR3 nucleotides: TGTGCCTGGAGTGTAGATTCCTACGAGCAGTACTTC. Amino acids: CAWSVDSYEQYF.

This clone was picked up one time. Germline is not matched at one junction end, which may reflect a read error. This chain links TRBV6-5 with TRBJ1-1, with a tentative D call TRBD1 (5 bases). This CDR3 contains 13 residues. Looked up from germline, CDR1 is MNHEY and CDR2 is SVGAGI. CDR3 sequence: CASSYASTGGWRF. In nucleotides, the CDR3 is TGTGCCAGCAGTTACGCTTCAACCGGGGGTTGGAGGTTT.

V usage is TRBV14 and J usage is TRBJ2-1; 7 nucleotides agree with TRBD1. This CDR3 is 16 amino acids long. The V and J ends lost 1 base and 4 bases, in that order; junction bases with no gene match: 7. The germline V gene has CDR1 SGHDN and CDR2 FVKESK. Here the CDR3 reads CASSQAGQALYNEQFF. The CDR3, as DNA: TGTGCCAGCAGCCAAGCCGGACAGGCGCTGTACAATGAGCAGTTCTTC.

Comments on this clone: At one of its ends the junction is not consistent with the germline gene, which may arise from a read error. This sequence joins TRBV11-3 and TRBJ2-7, with 8 bases fitting TRBD2. CDR3 size: 15 residues. From germline, CDR1 is SGHNT and CDR2 YENEEA. The CDR3 DNA reads TGTGTCAGCAGCTTCGGGTTAGCGGGACCCTACGAGCAGTACTTC. It translates to CVSSFGLAGPYEQYF.